This paragraph covers one T cell receptor (beta chain) sequence. The repertoire was sequenced with immunoSEQ multiplex PCR; TCRdb's copy has only in-frame clones and lacks some. The sample contains around 400,000 clones, nearly 90% of which appear only once. These data belong to a study of blood T cell repertoires in COVID-19. Background on the study: Sources were T cells, B-cell-depleted T cells, or PBMCs; the material itself was cDNA or gDNA.

The CDR3 extends over 14 amino acids. Germline V gene data show CDR1 as SGHTA and CDR2 as FQGNSA. Losses at the gene ends were 7 bases for V and 5 bases for J; bases not matched to a gene: 7. In terms of age and location, participants ranged from about 18 to 100 years and lived in 24 US areas. Self-reported history from a screening survey and questionnaire set each donor's cohort. Recovered Cohort 3 donors showed two negative PCRs, clearance, or symptom resolution. The sequence was collected from a woman in her 30s who had recovered from COVID-19. The V and J genes are TRBV7-2 and TRBJ2-4, with 8 bases aligning to TRBD1. Sequences were obtained from PBMCs or T cells enriched from blood (not recorded which). The CDR3 sequence is CASTRGTGQNIQYF. CDR3 DNA: TGTGCCAGCACCAGGGGGACAGGACAAAACATTCAGTACTTC.